This is a list of T cell receptor beta chains from one sample in a study of OX40 agonist ivuxolimab in advanced cancers. Only in-frame clones appear in the TCRdb table, and some are missing; sequencing was by immunoSEQ multiplex PCR. The sample lists about 56,000 clones; about 83% were seen once. The sample in question was CD4+ or CD8+ T cells sorted from blood, obtained in a trial of the OX40 agonist ivuxolimab. Receptors were obtained from an adult with an advanced solid tumor such as melanoma, head and neck, liver or kidney cancer. The CDR3 runs from the conserved cysteine through the conserved F or W. A D gene is named only where the DNA matches it firmly. Expanded clones get a size class; other rows say once, few or many, or leave the size out.

>TRBD2|TRBV28|NA|TRBJ2-3
CASTGDSGVSDTQYF
TGTGCCAGCACTGGAGATAGCGGGGTCTCAGATACGCAGTATTTT
>TRBD1|TRBV5-1|once|TRBJ2-2
CASSSNRGTNTGELFF
TGCGCCAGCAGCTCGAACAGGGGAACGAACACCGGGGAGCTGTTTTTT
>NA|TRBV5-6|few|TRBJ2-3
CASSLDVPYTDTQYF
TGTGCCAGCAGCTTGGACGTCCCGTACACAGATACGCAGTATTTT
>NA|TRBV5-5|NA|TRBJ1-5
CASSPGRGEDNQPQHF
TGTGCCAGCAGCCCGGGCCGGGGTGAGGACAATCAGCCCCAGCATTTT
>NA|TRBV5-8|NA|TRBJ2-1
CASTPGTGVGVNEQFF
TGTGCCAGCACCCCTGGTACTGGCGTCGGAGTCAATGAGCAGTTCTTC
>TRBD2|TRBV11-2|NA|TRBJ2-4
CASSLVGEGKNIQYF
TGTGCCAGCAGCTTAGTGGGGGAGGGCAAAAACATTCAGTACTTC
>NA|TRBV19|NA|TRBJ2-1
CASRARGRRGGQVEQFF
TGTGCCTCCAGGGCCAGGGGGAGACGGGGGGGCCAGGTTGAGCAGTTCTTC
>NA|TRBV27|NA|TRBJ1-1
CASSSGASGYAEAFF
TGTGCCAGCAGTTCGGGGGCTTCGGGGTACGCTGAAGCTTTCTTT
>NA|TRBV6-1|NA|TRBJ2-3
CASSFGRGTDTQYF
TGTGCCAGCAGCTTCGGTAGGGGGACAGATACGCAGTATTTT
>NA|TRBV29-1|NA|TRBJ2-1
CSVDGIGYNEQFF
TGCAGCGTGGACGGTATCGGCTACAATGAGCAGTTCTTC
>TRBD2|TRBV5-1|NA|TRBJ2-5
CASSLATSGRETQYF
TGCGCCAGCAGCTTGGCCACTAGCGGGAGGGAGACCCAGTACTTC
>TRBD2|TRBV7-9|NA|TRBJ2-1
CASSLAPAGRVYEQFF
TGTGCCAGCAGCTTAGCCCCTGCGGGGAGGGTCTATGAGCAGTTCTTC
>TRBD1|TRBV28|NA|TRBJ2-3
CASVGQATDTQYF
TGTGCCAGCGTGGGACAGGCAACAGATACGCAGTATTTT
>NA|TRBV7-9|NA|TRBJ2-7
CASSLGGDYEQYF
TGTGCCAGCAGCTTAGGAGGGGACTACGAGCAGTACTTC
>NA|TRBV19|NA|TRBJ2-5
CASSNLHSAVQETQYF
TGTGCCAGTAGTAACCTGCACTCGGCAGTCCAAGAGACCCAGTACTTC
>NA|TRBV9|NA|TRBJ2-1
CASSPIRGAGSYNEQFF
TGTGCCAGCAGCCCCATCCGTGGGGCCGGCTCCTACAATGAGCAGTTCTTC
>TRBD2|TRBV6-6|NA|TRBJ2-7
CASSSTGTSFGGQYF
TGTGCCAGCAGTTCAACCGGGACTAGCTTCGGTGGGCAGTACTTC
>NA|TRBV5-6|NA|TRBJ1-3
CASSLGRGRNTIYF
TGTGCCAGCAGCTTGGGGCGGGGACGAAACACCATATATTTT
>NA|TRBV5-6|NA|TRBJ2-1
CASSFVGGPGNEQFF
TGTGCCAGCAGCTTCGTGGGGGGACCGGGAAATGAGCAGTTCTTC
>NA|TRBV19|once|TRBJ2-5
CASSALYQETQYF
TGTGCCAGTAGTGCCTTGTACCAAGAGACCCAGTACTTC
>NA|TRBV10-3|NA|TRBJ1-1
CAISATVDTEAFF
TGTGCCATCAGTGCGACAGTGGACACTGAAGCTTTCTTT
>NA|TRBV2|NA|TRBJ2-2
CASIGTALTGELFF
TGTGCCAGTATAGGGACCGCGCTCACCGGGGAGCTGTTTTTT
>TRBD1|TRBV27|few|TRBJ1-2
CASSRQGGYGYTF
TGTGCCAGCAGCAGACAGGGCGGCTATGGCTACACCTTC
>NA|TRBV7-3|NA|TRBJ2-7
CASSSWEQYF
TGTGCCAGCAGCTCCTGGGAGCAGTACTTC
>TRBD2|TRBV2|NA|TRBJ2-3
CASNIAGDTQYF
TGTGCCAGCAACATAGCGGGAGATACGCAGTATTTT
>NA|TRBV27|NA|TRBJ2-1
CASSVPGSSYNEQFF
TGTGCCAGCAGTGTACCCGGGAGCTCCTACAATGAGCAGTTCTTC
>TRBD1|TRBV28|once|TRBJ1-1
CASSLLDRDTEAFF
TGTGCCAGCAGTTTATTGGACAGGGACACTGAAGCTTTCTTT
>TRBD2|TRBV7-6|once|TRBJ2-3
CASSLGTSGASTDTQYF
TGTGCCAGCAGCTTAGGGACTAGCGGGGCTAGCACAGATACGCAGTATTTT
>NA|TRBV5-1|NA|TRBJ2-2
CASSLALAVNTGELFF
TGCGCCAGCAGCTTGGCCCTGGCGGTGAACACCGGGGAGCTGTTTTTT
>NA|TRBV7-2|few|TRBJ1-6
CASSAGSSPLHF
TGTGCCAGCAGCGCCGGATCGTCACCCCTCCACTTT
>TRBD1|TRBV29-1|NA|TRBJ1-2
CSVGGSNYGYTF
TGCAGCGTAGGGGGCTCTAACTATGGCTACACCTTC
>TRBD1|TRBV5-6|NA|TRBJ1-3
CASSYGTGASGNTIYF
TGTGCCAGCAGCTATGGGACAGGGGCTTCTGGAAACACCATATATTTT
>TRBD1|TRBV30|NA|TRBJ2-7
CAWTGQGASKQYF
TGTGCCTGGACAGGACAGGGGGCCTCTAAGCAGTACTTC
>NA|TRBV29-1|NA|TRBJ1-2
CSVQARAGVGYTF
TGCAGCGTCCAAGCCCGGGCAGGGGTTGGCTACACCTTC
>NA|TRBV29-1|few|TRBJ2-3
CSVVDSATSTDTQYF
TGCAGCGTAGTAGACAGCGCAACTAGCACAGATACGCAGTATTTT
>NA|TRBV5-4|NA|TRBJ2-7
CASSQGWDGLYEQYF
TGTGCCAGCAGCCAAGGTTGGGACGGCCTCTACGAGCAGTACTTC
>TRBD1|TRBV9|NA|TRBJ2-3
CASSERQGGPTDTQYF
TGTGCCAGCAGCGAGAGACAGGGGGGCCCCACAGATACGCAGTATTTT
>NA|TRBV4-1|NA|TRBJ2-2
CASSQDSLSYTGELFF
TGCGCCAGCAGCCAAGACTCCCTTTCTTACACCGGGGAGCTGTTTTTT
>NA|TRBV6-5|NA|TRBJ1-3
CASSPSVSSGNTIYF
TGTGCCAGCAGTCCCTCGGTTTCCTCTGGAAACACCATATATTTT
>TRBD2|TRBV10-2|NA|TRBJ2-7
CASSGIASGSYEQYF
TGCGCCAGCAGTGGTATAGCTAGCGGGTCCTACGAGCAGTACTTC
>NA|TRBV11-2|NA|TRBJ2-7
CASSPRGTASYEQYF
TGTGCCAGCAGCCCCCGCGGGACAGCATCCTACGAGCAGTACTTC
>TRBD2|TRBV19|NA|TRBJ2-5
CASSSWGGQETQYF
TGTGCCAGTAGTTCGTGGGGGGGACAAGAGACCCAGTACTTC